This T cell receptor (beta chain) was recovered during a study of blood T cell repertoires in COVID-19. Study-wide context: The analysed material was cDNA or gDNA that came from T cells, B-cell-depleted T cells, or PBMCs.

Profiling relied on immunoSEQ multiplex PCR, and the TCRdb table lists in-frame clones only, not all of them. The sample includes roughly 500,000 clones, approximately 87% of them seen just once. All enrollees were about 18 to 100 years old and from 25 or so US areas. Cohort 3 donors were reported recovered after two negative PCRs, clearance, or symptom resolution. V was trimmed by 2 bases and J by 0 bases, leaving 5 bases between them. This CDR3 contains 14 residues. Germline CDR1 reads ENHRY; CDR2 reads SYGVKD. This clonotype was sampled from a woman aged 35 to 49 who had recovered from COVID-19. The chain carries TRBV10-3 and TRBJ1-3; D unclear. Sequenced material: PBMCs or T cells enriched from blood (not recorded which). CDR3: CAISERFSGNTIYF. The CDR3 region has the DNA TGTGCCATCAGTGAGCGGTTCTCTGGAAACACCATATATTTT.